What follows are 3 T cell receptor beta chains derived from one specimen sequenced in a study of T cells in Graves' hyperthyroidism and ophthalmopathy. Researchers took RNA transcripts and amplified the TCR beta CDR3 regions from them. During a first-round RT-PCR of the TCR CDR3, the HTBI primer set was used. In TCRdb, the multiplex PCR reads were re-called with MiXCR into one record per CDR3 protein. The table includes approximately 610,000 distinct CDR3 sequences, 14% to 15% detected once. The source material was blood. Receptor source: a woman aged 40 to 50 with Graves' ophthalmopathy.

This clonotype showed up many times. The genes are TRBV6-2 or TRBV6-3 and TRBJ2-7, with 9 positions matching TRBD2. This CDR3 is 16 amino acids long. Germline values: CDR1 MNHEY, CDR2 SVGEGT. V trimming: 6 bases; J trimming: 7 bases; junction bases outside the gene matches: 16. The CDR3 nucleotides are TGTGCCAGCAGCGTCCTACTAGTAGCGGGAGTTTTTGAGCAGTACTTC. Translation: CASSVLLVAGVFEQYF.

This clonotype was recorded many times. This sequence joins TRBV2 and TRBJ2-2; D is tentatively TRBD1 or TRBD2 (6 bases each). Trimming took 7 bases from V and 5 from J, leaving 14 bases between them. CDR3 size: 14 residues. Germline-derived CDR1 and CDR2 are SNHLY and FYNNEI. The CDR3 here is CASNRKGGTGELFF. As DNA, the CDR3 is TGTGCCAGCAATAGGAAAGGGGGGACCGGGGAGCTGTTTTTT. Together with reference TRBV2 and TRBJ2-2, the CDR3 gives the full variable domain: EPEVTQTPSHQVTQMGQEVILRCVPISNHLYFYWYRQILGQKVEFLVSFYNNEISEKSEIFDDQFSVERPDGSNFTLKIRSTKLEDSAMYFCASNRKGGTGELFFGEGSRLTVL.

This chain joins TRBV14 and TRBJ2-2; no clear D. Trimming stripped 3 bases from V and 2 bases from J, with 13 bases between. This CDR3 has 16 amino acids. The germline gives CDR1 SGHDN, CDR2 FVKESK. The CDR3 coding sequence is TGTGCCAGCAGCCAGTTCGAAGGTCTCAACACCGGGGAGCTGTTTTTT. This codes for CASSQFEGLNTGELFF.